One sample yielded the 29 T cell receptor beta chains listed below, sequenced in a study of regulatory T cells in long-lasting Graves disease. Stated time point: newly diagnosed GD, antithyroid drugs for less than 3 months. The TCR library used RNA extracted from PBMCs. Arm-PCR of CDR3 regions and iRepertoire HTBI primers were used to build TCR beta libraries. TCRdb ran MiXCR on the multiplex PCR reads and lists one entry per CDR3 protein. The sample contains hundreds of thousands of distinct CDR3 sequences, approximately 15% of which appear only once. The same specimen was also included in a second study, on T cells in Graves' hyperthyroidism and ophthalmopathy.

Specimen: peripheral blood mononuclear cells (PBMCs), collected at new diagnosis, from a patient treated with antithyroid drugs. The receptor set was obtained from a woman aged 25 to 39 with Graves disease.

Many counts were recorded for this clonotype. A junction boundary mismatches the germline segment, possibly from a read error. The chain is built from TRBV28 and TRBJ1-1; TRBD1 is a possible D gene (6 bases). Per the germline V gene, CDR1 is MDHEN and CDR2 is SYDVKM. The CDR3 has 14 amino acids. The CDR3 spells CASSLSGGLTEAFF. DNA of the CDR3: TGTGCCAGCAGCTTATCTGGGGGGCTCACTGAAGCTTTCTTT. Complete variable domain (other parts from reference TRBV28 and TRBJ1-1): DVKVTQSSRYLVKRTGEKVFLECVQDMDHENMFWYRQDPGLGLRLIYFSYDVKMKEKGDIPEGYSVSREKKERFSLILESASTNQTSMYLCASSLSGGLTEAFFGQGTRLTVV.

The CDR3 nucleotides read TGTGCCTGGAGTACACGGGACAGGGGGCGTCACTATAATTCACCCCTCCACTTT. The encoded protein is CAWSTRDRGRHYNSPLHF. The chain has TRBV30 and TRBJ1-6, with TRBD1 identical over 12 bases. Germline V gene sequence: CDR1 GTSNPN, CDR2 SVGIG (reference sequence). J was trimmed by 3 bases and V by 2 bases; bases with no gene match: 8. The CDR3 is 18 residues long.

This clonotype has more than one count but fewer than ten. The V and J genes are TRBV5-1 and TRBJ2-7; possible D gene TRBD2, 5 bases. The V gene lost 3 bases and the J gene lost 6 bases, with 19 bases spanning the gap. The germline gives CDR1 SGHRS, CDR2 YFSETQ. The CDR3 runs 15 residues. The CDR3 nucleotides are TGCGCCAGCAGCTCCACAGCGGCTACGGTTATCGAGCAGTACTTC. Translation gives CASSSTAATVIEQYF.

The chain uses TRBV19 and TRBJ1-1, with D unresolved. Germline-derived CDR1 and CDR2 are LNHDA and SQIVND (reference sequence). V was pared by 5 bases and J by 1 base, with 17 bases between. CDR3 length equals 16 residues. The CDR3 nucleotides are TGTGCCAGTAGTCCCTTGATTGGACGGCCGAACACTGAAGCTTTCTTT. Translation: CASSPLIGRPNTEAFF.

This chain joins TRBV4-1 and TRBJ2-5, with D possibly being TRBD1 (5 bases). Trimming pared 1 base from V and 5 bases from J, leaving 11 bases between. The V gene's germline CDR1 is MGHRA and CDR2 YSYEKL. This CDR3 has 14 amino acids. The CDR3 loop is CASSQGPGLETQYF. The CDR3 DNA reads as TGCGCCAGCAGCCAAGGTCCAGGGCTGGAGACCCAGTACTTC.

This clonotype was detected only a few times. A junction end diverges from the germline sequence, so it may reflect a read error. V gene TRBV27 combines with J gene TRBJ2-1; tentative D call: TRBD2 (5 bases). CDR1 is MNHEY, CDR2 SMNVEV, per germline (reference sequence). This CDR3 is 13 amino acids long. CDR3 residues: CASSSRADNGQFF. The CDR3 DNA reads as TGTGCCAGCAGTTCGAGGGCCGACAATGGGCAGTTCTTC.

V usage is TRBV28 and J usage is TRBJ1-1; no firm D call. The CDR3 is made up of 15 amino acids. The germline V and J ends were trimmed by 4 bases and 4 bases, with 16 bases remaining between them. CDR1 and CDR2 from the germline V gene are MDHEN and SYDVKM. The CDR3 DNA reads TGTGCCAGCAGTTCCTTCAGTCTGGGGAGCACTGAAGCTTTCTTT. Its translation: CASSSFSLGSTEAFF.

This clonotype has ten or more counts. The chain uses TRBV28 and TRBJ1-5; D not resolved. V gave up 10 bases and J gave up 7 bases, with 20 bases separating them. Per germline, CDR1 MDHEN and CDR2 SYDVKM. The CDR3 consists of 14 residues. CDR3 in DNA: TGTGCCACCTTGGTTGCATGGAGAACCCAGCCCCAGCATTTT. It yields the protein CATLVAWRTQPQHF.

The gene calls are TRBV6-2 or TRBV6-3 and TRBJ1-1, with D possibly being TRBD1 (6 bases). Trimming removed 5 bases from V and 11 bases from J, with 15 bases in between. The CDR3 totals 12 residues. Germline CDR1 reads MNHEY; CDR2 reads SVGEGT. The CDR3 nucleotides are TGTGCCAGCAGTCCCCTAGGGGGTGAGGCTTTCTTT. Residues: CASSPLGGEAFF.

This clonotype turned up a few times. A much more abundant neighbour one base away suggests this may be a read error. This chain uses TRBV5-1 with TRBJ2-7, with D perhaps assigned TRBD1 or TRBD2 (5 bases each). Germline CDR1 SGHRS, CDR2 YFSETQ. The CDR3 contains 13 residues. V was clipped by 8 bases and J by 2 bases, with 14 bases between them. CDR3 region: CASCRDATYEQYF. The CDR3 region has the DNA TGCGCCAGTTGCCGGGACGCCACCTACGAGCAGTACTTC. The complete variable domain, with remaining parts taken from reference TRBV5-1 and TRBJ2-7, reads KAGVTQTPRYLIKTRGQQVTLSCSPISGHRSVSWYQQTPGQGLQFLFEYFSETQRNKGNFPGRFSGRQFSNSRSEMNVSTLELGDSALYLCASCRDATYEQYFGPGTRLTVT.

This clonotype was detected many times. The chain recombines TRBV6-5 with TRBJ2-1, with 11 bases fitting TRBD2. Per the germline V gene, CDR1 is MNHEY and CDR2 is SVGAGI. The V gene end was trimmed by 4 bases and the J gene end by 12 bases; junction bases not matched to a gene: 8. The CDR3 loop spans 14 amino acids. The CDR3 nucleotides are TGTGCCAGCAGTTCTAGCGGGGGGCTGGTAGGGCAGTTCTTC. Translated: CASSSSGGLVGQFF.

The table lists this clonotype with many counts. This sequence joins TRBV7-9 and TRBJ2-1, with D possibly called TRBD1 or TRBD2 (5 bases each). The CDR3 extends over 16 amino acids. The V end was cut by 6 bases, the J end by 2 bases, with 17 bases between. CDR1 and CDR2 from the germline V gene are SEHNR and FQNEAQ (reference sequence). The CDR3 bases are TGTGCCAGCAGTCGCCAAGGTTCGGGACCCTACAATGAGCAGTTCTTC. Its translation is CASSRQGSGPYNEQFF.

V is TRBV29-1 and J is TRBJ1-3, with D perhaps matching TRBD1 (5 bases). The CDR3 is 13 amino acids. Per the germline V gene, CDR1 is SQVTM and CDR2 is ANQGSEA. V lost 4 bases, J lost 0 bases, and 7 bases lay in between. CDR3 protein: CSVVGVSGNTIYF. The CDR3, as DNA: TGCAGCGTTGTAGGGGTCTCTGGAAACACCATATATTTT.

This clonotype has ten or more counts. The rearrangement uses TRBV28 and TRBJ1-5; D is unclear. Germline assignment: CDR1 MDHEN and CDR2 SYDVKM. The CDR3 runs 14 residues. V lost 6 bases and J 0 bases, leaving 9 bases between the germline ends. CDR3 protein: CASRYRSSNQPQHF. The CDR3 region has the DNA TGTGCCAGCAGATACCGATCTAGCAATCAGCCCCAGCATTTT.

The genes are TRBV9 and TRBJ2-1, with TRBD1 identical over 8 bases. Germline CDR1 is SGDLS and CDR2 is YYNGEE. The CDR3 length is 14 residues. After removal of 3 bases from V and 4 bases from J, the junction contained 3 bases not matched to a gene. The CDR3 sequence: CASSGDRRYNEQFF. The CDR3 DNA sequence: TGTGCCAGCAGCGGGGACAGGCGGTACAATGAGCAGTTCTTC.

The sample holds a few counts of this clonotype. The gene calls are TRBV9 and TRBJ1-2; D is unresolved. Germline loops: CDR1 SGDLS, CDR2 YYNGEE. The CDR3 is 13 amino acids. Trimming shortened V by 5 bases and J by 5 bases, and 13 bases separated the two germline ends. The CDR3 DNA reads TGTGCCAGCAGTGCTTCTGATAGATATGGCTACACCTTC. Protein sequence: CASSASDRYGYTF. The whole variable domain, remainder taken from reference TRBV9 and TRBJ1-2, is DSGVTQTPKHLITATGQRVTLRCSPRSGDLSVYWYQQSLDQGLQFLIQYYNGEERAKGNILERFSAQQFPDLHSELNLSSLELGDSALYFCASSASDRYGYTFGSGTRLTVV.

This sequence joins TRBV30 and TRBJ2-1, with 13 nucleotides matching TRBD2. Losses at the gene ends were 3 bases for V and 8 bases for J; bases not matched to a gene: 4. The germline V gene has CDR1 GTSNPN and CDR2 SVGIG (reference sequence). The CDR3 runs 14 residues. The CDR3 spells CAWSPGLAGYEQFF. DNA of the CDR3: TGTGCCTGGAGCCCGGGACTAGCGGGGTATGAGCAGTTCTTC.

The chain joins TRBV30 to TRBJ2-7; tentatively, D is TRBD1 (6 bases). The CDR3 consists of 12 residues. Trimming cost V 4 bases and J 6 bases, with 13 bases left between them. Germline CDR1 reads GTSNPN; CDR2 reads SVGIG (reference sequence). CDR3 amino acids: CAWNLGAVEQYF. CDR3 nucleotide sequence: TGTGCCTGGAATCTGGGGGCCGTCGAGCAGTACTTC.

The V gene is TRBV5-6, the J gene TRBJ2-1, with 7 bases aligning to TRBD1. The J call may be in error: the DNA end matches TRBJ2-5 better. Germline values: CDR1 SGHDT, CDR2 YYEEEE. The CDR3 runs to 17 residues. In DNA, the CDR3 is TGTGCCAGCAGCTTGACAGGGACAGACAGGGTCTTGGAGACCCAGTACTTC. This codes for CASSLTGTDRVLETQYF.

This clonotype was recorded at least ten times. The gene calls are TRBV6-1 and TRBJ1-2; TRBD1 agrees at 9 bases. Germline trimming cut 5 bases from V and 5 bases from J; bases unmatched to any gene: 6. There are 14 residues in the CDR3. Looked up from germline, CDR1 is MNHNS and CDR2 is SASEGT. The CDR3 DNA sequence: TGTGCCAGCAGTCCACCGGGACAGGGATATGGCTACACCTTC. This codes for CASSPPGQGYGYTF.

V and J are TRBV7-2 and TRBJ2-2, with D possibly matching TRBD2 (5 bases). Germline CDR1 SGHTA, CDR2 FQGNSA. Trimming stripped 0 bases from V and 3 bases from J, with 14 bases between. The CDR3 has 17 amino acids. The CDR3 DNA reads TGTGCCAGCAGCTTAGCGTCGGCAGGACTGTACACCGGGGAGCTGTTTTTT. The encoded protein is CASSLASAGLYTGELFF.

The gene calls are TRBV7-8 and TRBJ2-5; 9 bases fit TRBD2. From germline, CDR1 is SGHVS and CDR2 FQNEAQ. The CDR3 length is 16 residues. After removal of 1 base from V and 5 bases from J, the junction contained 8 bases not matched to a gene. In DNA, the CDR3 is TGTGCCAGCAGCTTAGATCGGACCAGCGGGAGGGAGACCCAGTACTTC. The encoded protein is CASSLDRTSGRETQYF.

This clonotype occurred a few times. The chain joins TRBV7-9 to TRBJ1-2, with 7 bases lining up with TRBD1. The V gene's germline CDR1 is SEHNR and CDR2 FQNEAQ (reference sequence). V dropped 2 bases and J dropped 8; count of bases not matched to a gene: 11. The CDR3 contains 15 residues. DNA of the CDR3: TGTGCCAGCAGCTTAATGAGACAGGGAGTAGAGGGCTACACCTTC. Translating it yields CASSLMRQGVEGYTF.

Many counts were recorded for this clonotype. The chain carries TRBV29-1 and TRBJ1-2; D gene uncertain. Germline CDR1 is SQVTM and CDR2 is ANQGSEA. The CDR3 consists of 12 residues. V was shortened by 2 bases and J by 3 bases, with 7 bases between the two germline ends. The CDR3 coding sequence is TGCAGCGTTGAACGGACCGACTATGGCTACACCTTC. Amino acids: CSVERTDYGYTF.

Details on this clonotype: This could be a read error, since a much larger clone is one nucleotide away. The V and J genes are TRBV28 and TRBJ1-1, with a weak D call TRBD1 (5 bases). The CDR3 consists of 15 residues. Germline CDR1 and CDR2: MDHEN and SYDVKM. Here the CDR3 DNA reads TGTGCCAGCAGTCCCGGGGACTACGGGTACACTGAAGCTTACTTT. Amino acid sequence: CASSPGDYGYTEAYF.

This clonotype has at least ten counts. The V and J genes are TRBV7-9 and TRBJ2-5, with 10 positions matching TRBD2. The trim removed 5 bases at V and 2 bases at J, leaving 8 bases unmatched. This CDR3 has 16 amino acids. Looked up from germline, CDR1 is SEHNR and CDR2 is FQNEAQ (reference sequence). The CDR3 loop reads CASSRPWTSGQETQYF. The CDR3 DNA reads as TGTGCCAGCAGCAGACCTTGGACTAGCGGACAAGAGACCCAGTACTTC.

The chain links TRBV29-1 to TRBJ2-3; TRBD2 matches at 9 bases. Germline V gives CDR1 SQVTM, CDR2 ANQGSEA. With V trimmed by 8 bases and J by 2 bases, 8 bases remained unmatched. CDR3 length: 14 residues. This CDR3 reads CSLFPSGVTDTQYF. CDR3 DNA: TGCAGCCTATTCCCTAGCGGGGTCACAGATACGCAGTATTTT.

This clonotype was detected ten times or more. The V gene is TRBV27, the J gene TRBJ1-5; the D is unclear. V was shortened by 6 bases and J by 1 base, with 10 bases between the two germline ends. Per the germline V gene, CDR1 is MNHEY and CDR2 is SMNVEV (reference sequence). This CDR3 has 14 residues. CDR3 nucleotide sequence: TGTGCCAGCAGCCCGACCCTAAGCAATCAGCCCCAGCATTTT. Its protein is CASSPTLSNQPQHF.

This clonotype was counted many times. The chain carries TRBV5-1 and TRBJ1-2; TRBD1 might be the D (5 bases). Trimming stripped 4 bases from V and 7 bases from J, with 11 bases between. This CDR3 comprises 12 residues. Germline CDR1 reads SGHRS; CDR2 reads YFSETQ. The CDR3 loop is CASSPQGLGYTF. The CDR3 nucleotides read TGCGCCAGCAGCCCTCAGGGACTTGGCTACACCTTC.